This record concerns one T cell receptor beta chain sequence. This sample is drawn from a study of shared clonotypes between healthy human individuals. Sequencing was performed with immunoSEQ multiplex PCR; in TCRdb, only in-frame clones are kept and a portion is missing. The top ten clones hold approximately 1.2% of a sample with around 2,000,000 clones, about 95% of them seen once. The V end lost 0 bases, the J end lost 5 bases, and 16 bases lay between the germline ends. Germline-derived CDR1 and CDR2 are SGHDN and FVKESK. The CDR3 is made up of 17 amino acids. CD45RO-negative, CCR7-positively selected cells formed the naive CD8 fraction, excluding terminally differentiated effector memory CD45RA+ cells.

This sequence was found in a man between 18 and 29 years old in good health. V is TRBV14 and J is TRBJ2-2; D may be TRBD2 (5 bases). The sample was naive CD8+ T cells sorted from blood. CDR3 protein: CASSQDLEGERTGELFF. In DNA, the CDR3 is TGTGCCAGCAGCCAAGATCTAGAGGGAGAAAGGACCGGGGAGCTGTTTTTT.